Listed below are T cell receptor beta chains from one sample, sequenced in a study of blood T cell repertoires in COVID-19. This table comes from immunoSEQ multiplex PCR, and its TCRdb copy is limited to in-frame clones, with some not included. The repertoire consists of approximately 130,000 clones, with 88% occurring once and the leading ten covering 1.5%. Specimen: peripheral blood. The receptors originated from a human donor in a cohort sampled during active COVID-19. Each CDR3 is given without its conserved first and last residue. Clone sizes are given selectively: once, few, many, or a class where the clone is expanded.

NA TRBJ1-5 TRBV30 AWSAPGGNQPQH
NA TRBJ1-4 TRBV7-9 ASSAIQGAGEKLF
once TRBJ1-2 TRBV5-6 ASSPGAGDYGYT
NA TRBJ1-1 TRBV12-3/TRBV12-4 ASSPNTNTEAF
few TRBJ1-2 TRBV2 ASSRKFRGAYGYT
NA TRBJ2-1 TRBV14 ASSPWLSSYNEQF
NA TRBJ2-4 TRBV5-1 ASSTGTGGKNIQY
NA TRBJ1-1 TRBV7-2 ASSLRANTEAF
NA TRBJ2-2 TRBV15 ATSRVGGDTGELF
NA TRBJ2-7 TRBV5-5 ASSPTGAYEQY
once TRBJ2-2 TRBV6-5 ASRDRGTGELF
NA TRBJ2-5 TRBV5-4 ASSGTSGMEETQY
NA TRBJ2-1 TRBV19 ASSKGLGTGAYNEQF
NA TRBJ2-1 TRBV24-1 ATSVGDRVREQF
NA TRBJ1-4 TRBV5-1 ASSLRTGVATNEKLF
NA TRBJ1-4 TRBV13 ASSLRGGRELF
NA TRBJ2-6 TRBV28 ASSQAGSGANVLT
many TRBJ2-1 TRBV27 ASSRTRPPSYNEQF
NA TRBJ2-7 TRBV9 ASSQGLAGVEQY
NA TRBJ2-7 TRBV6-5 ASRGLARILEQY
many TRBJ2-7 TRBV6-2/TRBV6-3 ASSTPSSGIEQY
once TRBJ1-2 TRBV6-5 ASRLQGNYGYT
NA TRBJ2-3 TRBV30 AWTIGLAGFSDTQY
few TRBJ1-2 TRBV27 ASSFAATGDGYT
NA TRBJ1-6 TRBV5-1 ASSFTSTGGDSPLH
NA TRBJ1-2 TRBV15 ATSGAAHYGYT
once TRBJ2-7 TRBV5-8 ASSLSSYEQY
NA TRBJ1-2 TRBV9 ASSDGTYYGYT
NA TRBJ2-5 TRBV7-2 ASSPRGGAWETQY
NA TRBJ1-1 TRBV28 ASVGQGPLMNTEAF
NA TRBJ1-2 TRBV5-1 ASSLAGGSYGYT
NA TRBJ1-1 TRBV7-8 ASSAVQTSFTEAF
NA TRBJ2-1 TRBV9 ASSVGLAGYNEQF
NA TRBJ2-1 TRBV19 ASSHGRTPYNEQF
NA TRBJ1-1 TRBV7-9 ASSLAGSGNTEAF